Listed below are T cell receptor beta chains from one sample, sequenced in a study of molecular identifiers for immune sequencing clone quantification. In TCRdb, the PCR reads were re-called with MiXCR into one record per CDR3 protein. This sample has around 300,000 distinct CDR3 sequences, with about 23% found just once. Sample: naive CD8+ T cells from blood, with Jurkat cell RNA spiked in. These receptors were taken from a human donor in good health. Some libraries in this study had Jurkat cell RNA spiked in. The CDR3 runs from the conserved cysteine through the conserved F or W. D genes are given only for firm matches. Clone size is stated in some rows and not others, as once, few, many or a class when expanded.

abundance,v_gene,j_gene,d_gene,CDR3nt,CDR3aa
few,TRBV6-2/TRBV6-3,TRBJ2-7,-,TGTGCCAGCAGAAACAGGGACCGCCTAGGCGAGCAGTACTTC,CASRNRDRLGEQYF
few,TRBV4-1,TRBJ2-2,-,TGCGCCAGCAGCCTAACAGTGAACACCGGGGAGCTGTTTTTT,CASSLTVNTGELFF
many,TRBV13,TRBJ1-1,-,TGTGCCAGCAGCCCGTATGTCGGGCGAGGGGTACTGAACACTGAAGCTTTCTTT,CASSPYVGRGVLNTEAFF
-,TRBV19,TRBJ2-7,-,TGTGCCAGTAGTATTGGGTTCTCCTACGAGCAGTACTTC,CASSIGFSYEQYF
-,TRBV6-2/TRBV6-3,TRBJ2-5,-,TGTGCCAGCCGCGAACCACGAGAGACCCAGTACTTC,CASREPRETQYF
many,TRBV7-9,TRBJ2-5,-,TGTGCCAGCAGACCCCCCAGAGAAGAGACCCAGTACTTC,CASRPPREETQYF
-,TRBV27,TRBJ2-2,-,TGTGCCAGCAGTTTTATAGCCGGGGAGCTGTTTTTT,CASSFIAGELFF
many,TRBV9,TRBJ2-6,-,TGTGCCAGCAGCGTAGATGAGATCTCTGGGGCCAACGTCCTGACTTTC,CASSVDEISGANVLTF
few,TRBV12-3/TRBV12-4,TRBJ2-1,-,TGTGCCAGCACCAACTCCCAGGGTGTGGATGAGCAGTTCTTC,CASTNSQGVDEQFF
-,TRBV4-1,TRBJ2-7,-,TGCGCCAGCAGCCACCATGCGGGGGAGCAGTACTTC,CASSHHAGEQYF
-,TRBV12-3/TRBV12-4,TRBJ2-1,-,TGTGCCAGCAGTCCCACGTGGGGGGGGCGGGATGAGCAGTTCTTC,CASSPTWGGRDEQFF
few,TRBV27,TRBJ2-5,TRBD1,TGTGCCAGCAGTCCGCGGGGACAGGGGGCAAGCGAAGAGACCCAGTACTTC,CASSPRGQGASEETQYF
-,TRBV4-1,TRBJ2-3,-,TGCGCCAGCAGACCCGAGGGGGGCTTCAGCACAGATACGCAGTATTTT,CASRPEGGFSTDTQYF
many,TRBV29-1,TRBJ1-1,-,TGCAGCGTTCATGGGGGCTCGGGTTCAGCTTTCTTT,CSVHGGSGSAFF